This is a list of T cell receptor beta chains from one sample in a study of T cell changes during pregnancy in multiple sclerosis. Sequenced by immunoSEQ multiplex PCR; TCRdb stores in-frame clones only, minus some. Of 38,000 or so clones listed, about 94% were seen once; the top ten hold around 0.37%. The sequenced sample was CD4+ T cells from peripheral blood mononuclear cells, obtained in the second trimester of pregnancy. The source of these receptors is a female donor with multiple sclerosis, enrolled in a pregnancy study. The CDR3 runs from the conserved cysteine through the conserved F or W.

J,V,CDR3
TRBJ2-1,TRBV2,CASSEANYNEQFF
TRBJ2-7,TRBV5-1,CASSRGIKGRTPSTEQYF
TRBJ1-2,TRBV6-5,CASRQGSYGYTF
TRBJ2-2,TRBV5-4,CASSSPRAGRNTGELFF
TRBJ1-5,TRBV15,CATSSIRGRRNQPQHF
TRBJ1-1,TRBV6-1,CASTGIQGYTEAFF
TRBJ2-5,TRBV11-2,CASSLDSTGQETQYF
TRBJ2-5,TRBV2,CASTGYQETQYF
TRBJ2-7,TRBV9,CASSQGAGSYEQYF
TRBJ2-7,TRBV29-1,CSVEDQATGTEQYF
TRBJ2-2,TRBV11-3,CASSDRTRSATGELFF
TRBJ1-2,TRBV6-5,CASSYTTGAGYYGYTF
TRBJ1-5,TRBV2,CASSEGHSNQPQHF
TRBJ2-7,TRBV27,CASSFQWTSGSNHEQYF
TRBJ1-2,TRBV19,CASSLTNGINYGYTF
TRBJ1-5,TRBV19,CASSVRTDNQPQHF
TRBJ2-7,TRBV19,CASSQKGAGGVHEQYF
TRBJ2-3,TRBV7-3,CASSLLRQAGALGDTQYF
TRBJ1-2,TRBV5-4,CASLKKGAGKNYGYTF
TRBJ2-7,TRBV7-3,CASSLGASGYEQYF
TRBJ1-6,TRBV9,CASSVAITHDSPLHF
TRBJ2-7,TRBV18,CASSPGTGGREQYF
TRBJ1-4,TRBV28,CASSLNGQGKSEKLFF
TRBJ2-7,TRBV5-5,CASSFSTATYEQYF
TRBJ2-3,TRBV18,CASSPLPIGGPSTDTQYF
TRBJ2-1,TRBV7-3,CASSFTGTSGVRGEQFF
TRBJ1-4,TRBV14,CASSHRRGRANEKLFF
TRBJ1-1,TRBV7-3,CASSSGGEAFF
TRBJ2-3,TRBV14,CASSRRLAGGIDTQYF
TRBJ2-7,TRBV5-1,CASSSRELTSSTYEQYF
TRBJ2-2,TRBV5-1,CASSLVPGQSNTGELFF